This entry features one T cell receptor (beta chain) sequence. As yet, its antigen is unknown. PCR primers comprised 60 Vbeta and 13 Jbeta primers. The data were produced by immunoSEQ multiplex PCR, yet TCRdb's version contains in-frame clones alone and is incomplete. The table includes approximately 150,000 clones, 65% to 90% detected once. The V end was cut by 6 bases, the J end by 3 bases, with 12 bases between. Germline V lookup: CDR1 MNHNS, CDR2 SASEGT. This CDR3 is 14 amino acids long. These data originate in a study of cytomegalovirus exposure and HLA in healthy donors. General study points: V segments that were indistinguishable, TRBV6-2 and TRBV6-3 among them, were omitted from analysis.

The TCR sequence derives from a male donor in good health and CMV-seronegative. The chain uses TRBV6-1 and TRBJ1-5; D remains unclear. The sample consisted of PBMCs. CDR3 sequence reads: CASRAGSTNQPQHF. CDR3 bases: TGTGCCAGCAGAGCCGGGAGCACCAATCAGCCCCAGCATTTT.